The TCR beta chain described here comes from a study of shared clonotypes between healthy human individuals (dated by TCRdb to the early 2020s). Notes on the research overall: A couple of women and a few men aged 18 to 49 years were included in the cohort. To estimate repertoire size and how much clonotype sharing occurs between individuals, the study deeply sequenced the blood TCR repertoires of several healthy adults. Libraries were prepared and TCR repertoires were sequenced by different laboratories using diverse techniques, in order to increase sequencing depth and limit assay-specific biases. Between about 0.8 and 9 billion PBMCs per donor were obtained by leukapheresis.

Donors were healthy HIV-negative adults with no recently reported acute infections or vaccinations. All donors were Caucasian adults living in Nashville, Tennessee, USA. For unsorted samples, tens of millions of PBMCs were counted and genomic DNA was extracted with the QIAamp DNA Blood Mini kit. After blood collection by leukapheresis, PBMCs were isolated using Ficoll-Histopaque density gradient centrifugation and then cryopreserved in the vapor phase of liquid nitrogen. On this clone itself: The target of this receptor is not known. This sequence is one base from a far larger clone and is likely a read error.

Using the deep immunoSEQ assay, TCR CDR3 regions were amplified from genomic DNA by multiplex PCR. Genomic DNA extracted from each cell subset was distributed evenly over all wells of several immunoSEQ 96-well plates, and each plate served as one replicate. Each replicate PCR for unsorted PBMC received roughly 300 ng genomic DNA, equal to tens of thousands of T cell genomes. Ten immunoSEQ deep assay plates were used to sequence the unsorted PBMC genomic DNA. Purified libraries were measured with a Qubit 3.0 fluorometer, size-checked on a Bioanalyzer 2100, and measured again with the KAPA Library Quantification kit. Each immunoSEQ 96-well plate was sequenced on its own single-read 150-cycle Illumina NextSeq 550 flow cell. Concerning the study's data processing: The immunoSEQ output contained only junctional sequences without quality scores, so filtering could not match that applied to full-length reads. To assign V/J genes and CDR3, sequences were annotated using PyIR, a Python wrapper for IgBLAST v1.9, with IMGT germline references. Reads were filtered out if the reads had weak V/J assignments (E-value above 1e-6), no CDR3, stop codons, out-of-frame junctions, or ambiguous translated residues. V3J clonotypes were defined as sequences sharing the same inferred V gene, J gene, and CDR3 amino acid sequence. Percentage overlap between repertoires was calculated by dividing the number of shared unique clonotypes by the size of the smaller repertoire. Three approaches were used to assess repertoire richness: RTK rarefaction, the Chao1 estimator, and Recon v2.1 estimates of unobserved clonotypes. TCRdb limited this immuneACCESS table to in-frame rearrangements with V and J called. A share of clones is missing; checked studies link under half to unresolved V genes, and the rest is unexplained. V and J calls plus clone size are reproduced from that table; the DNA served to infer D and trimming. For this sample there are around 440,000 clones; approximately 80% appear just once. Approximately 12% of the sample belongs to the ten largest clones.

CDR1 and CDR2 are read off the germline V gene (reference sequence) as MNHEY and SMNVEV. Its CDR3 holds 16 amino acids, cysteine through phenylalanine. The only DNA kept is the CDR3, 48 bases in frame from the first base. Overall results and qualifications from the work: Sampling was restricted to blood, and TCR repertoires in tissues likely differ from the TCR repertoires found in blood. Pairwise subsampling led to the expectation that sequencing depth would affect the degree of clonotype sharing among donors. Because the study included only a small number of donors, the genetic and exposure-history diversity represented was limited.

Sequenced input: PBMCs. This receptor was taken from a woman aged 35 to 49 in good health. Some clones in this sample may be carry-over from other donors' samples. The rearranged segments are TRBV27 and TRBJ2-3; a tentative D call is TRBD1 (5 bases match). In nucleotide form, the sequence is TGTGCCAGCCGCTTTTTGGGGCTAGGAAGCACAGATGCGCAGTATTTT. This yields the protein CASRFLGLGSTDAQYF.